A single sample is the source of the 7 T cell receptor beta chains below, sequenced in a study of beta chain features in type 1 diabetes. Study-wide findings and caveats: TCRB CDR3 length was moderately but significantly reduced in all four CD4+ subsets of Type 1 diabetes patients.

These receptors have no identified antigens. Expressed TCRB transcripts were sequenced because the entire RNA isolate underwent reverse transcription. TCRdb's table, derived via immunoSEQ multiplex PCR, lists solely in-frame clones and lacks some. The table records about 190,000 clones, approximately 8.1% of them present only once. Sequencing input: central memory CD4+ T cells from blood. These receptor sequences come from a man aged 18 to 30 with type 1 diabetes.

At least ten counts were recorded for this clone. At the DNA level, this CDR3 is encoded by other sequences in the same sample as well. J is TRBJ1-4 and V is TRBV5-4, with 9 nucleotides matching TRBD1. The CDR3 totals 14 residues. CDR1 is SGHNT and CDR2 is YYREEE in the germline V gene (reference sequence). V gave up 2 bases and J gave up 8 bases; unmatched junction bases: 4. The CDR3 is CASSLQGAAEKLFF. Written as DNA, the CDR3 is TGTGCCAGCAGCTTACAGGGGGCGGCGGAAAAACTGTTTTTT.

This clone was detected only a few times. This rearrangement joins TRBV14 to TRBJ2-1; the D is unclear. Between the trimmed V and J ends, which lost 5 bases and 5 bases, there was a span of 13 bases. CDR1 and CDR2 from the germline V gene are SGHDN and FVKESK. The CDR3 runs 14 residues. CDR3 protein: CASSSSTRNNEQFF. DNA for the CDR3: TGTGCCAGCAGCTCAAGCACGCGGAACAATGAGCAGTTCTTC.

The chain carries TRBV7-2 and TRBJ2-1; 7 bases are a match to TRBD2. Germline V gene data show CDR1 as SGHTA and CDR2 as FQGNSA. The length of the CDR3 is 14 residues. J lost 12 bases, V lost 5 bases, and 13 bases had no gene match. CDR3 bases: TGTGCCAGCAGCACTAGCCGGGGGAGGGAATGGCAGTTCTTC. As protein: CASSTSRGREWQFF.

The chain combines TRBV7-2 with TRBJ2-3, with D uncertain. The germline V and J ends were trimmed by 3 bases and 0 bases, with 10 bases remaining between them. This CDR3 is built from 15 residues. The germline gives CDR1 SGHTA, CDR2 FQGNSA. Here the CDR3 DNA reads TGTGCCAGCAGCTTTGAGTTAACTAGCACAGATACGCAGTATTTT. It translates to CASSFELTSTDTQYF. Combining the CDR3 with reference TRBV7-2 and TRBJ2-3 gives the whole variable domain GAGVSQSPSNKVTEKGKDVELRCDPISGHTALYWYRQSLGQGLEFLIYFQGNSAPDKSGLPSDRFSAERTGGSVSTLTIQRTQQEDSAVYLCASSFELTSTDTQYFGPGTRLTVL.

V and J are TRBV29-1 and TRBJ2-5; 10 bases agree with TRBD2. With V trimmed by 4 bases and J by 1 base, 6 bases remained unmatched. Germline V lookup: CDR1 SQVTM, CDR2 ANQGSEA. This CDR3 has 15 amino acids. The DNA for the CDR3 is TGCAGCGTTGCCCGGACTAGCGGCCTCCAAGAGACCCAGTACTTC. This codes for CSVARTSGLQETQYF.

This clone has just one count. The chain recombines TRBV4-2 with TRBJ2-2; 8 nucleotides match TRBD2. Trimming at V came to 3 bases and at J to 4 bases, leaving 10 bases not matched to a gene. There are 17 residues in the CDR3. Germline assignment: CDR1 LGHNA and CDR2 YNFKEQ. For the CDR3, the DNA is TGTGCCAGCAGCCACCTGGGCGGGAGGTGGGGCACCGGGGAGCTGTTTTTT. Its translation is CASSHLGGRWGTGELFF.

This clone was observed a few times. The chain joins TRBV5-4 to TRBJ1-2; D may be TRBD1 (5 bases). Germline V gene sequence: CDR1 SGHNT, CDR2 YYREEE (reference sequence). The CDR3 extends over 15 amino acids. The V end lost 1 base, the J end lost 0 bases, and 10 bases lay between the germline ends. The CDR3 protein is CASSLSDRSNYGYTF. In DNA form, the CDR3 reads TGTGCCAGCAGCTTGTCTGACAGATCTAACTATGGCTACACCTTC.